Following are 28 T cell receptor beta chains from one sample sequenced in a study of breast tumors, draining lymph nodes, adjacent tissues. TCRdb used MiXCR to reprocess the multiplex PCR reads, holding one entry per CDR3 protein. Among over 20,000 distinct CDR3 sequences listed, 32% were seen once. What was sequenced was breast tumor tissue. The receptors originated from a female donor with breast cancer. Some clones in this sample may be carry-over from other donors' samples.

Comments on this clonotype: Relative to the germline gene, one junction end is altered; a read error may explain this. The chain uses TRBV9 and TRBJ1-4; no clear D gene. CDR3 length equals 15 residues. Germline CDR1 reads SGDLS; CDR2 reads YYNGEE. The CDR3 DNA is TGTGCCGGCAGCGTAGATAGCGGCAGCACAGAAAAACTGTCTTTT. Translation gives CAGSVDSGSTEKLSF.

This clonotype is termed medium-sized. The chain links TRBV6-1 to TRBJ2-7; 7 bases agree with TRBD1. Per germline, CDR1 MNHNS and CDR2 SASEGT. There are 13 residues in the CDR3. J gave up 5 bases and V 5 bases, and 6 bases lay outside the gene matches. In nucleotides, the CDR3 is TGTGCCAGCAGTCCGGGACAGAGAAACGAGCAGTACTTC. Residues: CASSPGQRNEQYF.

This rearrangement joins TRBV29-1 to TRBJ2-7; 8 bases align to TRBD2. This CDR3 has 15 residues. Losses at the gene ends were 6 bases for V and 6 bases for J; bases not matched to a gene: 16. Looked up from germline, CDR1 is SQVTM and CDR2 is ANQGSEA. CDR3 DNA: TGCAGCGTCCAAAGACCGGGACTAGAAGTTCGCGAGCAGTACTTC. Amino acids: CSVQRPGLEVREQYF.

Ten or more counts support this clonotype. The chain links TRBV7-2 to TRBJ1-4; 7 bases agree with TRBD1. Looked up from germline, CDR1 is SGHTA and CDR2 is FQGNSA. The CDR3 runs to 15 residues. Unmatched junction bases numbered 6, after V lost 6 bases and J lost 2 bases. The CDR3 sequence is CASSKQGMTNEKLFF. The CDR3 DNA is TGTGCCAGCAGTAAACAGGGGATGACTAATGAAAAACTGTTTTTT.

This clonotype was observed once. This chain joins TRBV6-6 and TRBJ2-7; D is perhaps TRBD2 (6 bases). CDR3 length: 17 residues. Germline V gene sequence: CDR1 MNHNY, CDR2 SVGAGI (reference sequence). V gave up 0 bases and J gave up 1 base, with 16 bases separating them. The CDR3 region has the DNA TGTGCCAGCAGTTACTCGAGAAGTCCGGGGGTTTCCTACGAGCAGTACGTC. It is translated as CASSYSRSPGVSYEQYV.

This clonotype was seen repeatedly, ten times or more. V is TRBV15 and J is TRBJ2-1; 9 positions agree with TRBD2. The CDR3 runs to 15 residues. Looked up from germline, CDR1 is LNHNV and CDR2 is YYDKDF (reference sequence). Trimming cost V 2 bases and J 2 bases; bases outside gene matches: 1. The CDR3 loop reads CATSRLAGPYNEQFF. The CDR3, as DNA: TGTGCCACCAGCAGACTAGCGGGACCCTACAATGAGCAGTTCTTC.

The chain is built from TRBV20-1 and TRBJ1-2; D might be TRBD1 (6 bases). The ends were cut back, 6 bases at V and 8 bases at J, with 7 bases in the middle. CDR1 and CDR2 (germline): DFQATT, SNEGSKA (reference sequence). The CDR3 is made up of 9 amino acids. Here the CDR3 DNA reads TGCAGTGCGGGGGCCGGCTACACCTTC. Its protein is CSAGAGYTF.

As concerns this clonotype: Compared with germline, one end of the junction differs, possibly owing to a read error. This chain uses TRBV7-7 with TRBJ2-5, with D perhaps TRBD1 or TRBD2 (5 bases each). CDR3 size: 16 residues. Germline lookup yields CDR1 SSHAT and CDR2 FNYEAQ (reference sequence). The CDR3 spells CASSPTPGRVQETQYF. DNA of the CDR3: TGTGCTAGCAGTCCTACCCCGGGACGCGTCCAAGAGACCCAGTACTTC.

A remark on this clonotype: Its ends do not fully match the called genes, so a read error is possible. The chain has TRBV29-1 and TRBJ2-1; 7 nucleotides match TRBD1. Germline CDR1 and CDR2: SQVTM and ANQGSEA. The CDR3 length is 15 residues. The CDR3 sequence is CSVEVWDSSDNEQFF. The DNA for the CDR3 is TGCAGCGTTGAAGTCTGGGACAGCTCCGACAATGAGCAGTTCTTC.

This clonotype came up many times. In DNA form, the CDR3 reads TGCAGTGCTATATTACGGGACAGGGGGGCAGATGAGCAGTTCTTC. This codes for CSAILRDRGADEQFF. The V gene is TRBV20-1, the J gene TRBJ2-1; 11 nucleotides line up with TRBD1. V shed 4 bases, J shed 8 bases, and the junction held 10 bases outside the gene matches. CDR3 size: 15 residues. The germline V gene encodes CDR1 DFQATT and CDR2 SNEGSKA (reference sequence).

Many counts were recorded for this clonotype. The CDR3 DNA reads TGTGCCAGCAGAAACGCGGGAGTGGGGGAGACCCAGTACTTC. Translating it yields CASRNAGVGETQYF. This sequence joins TRBV6-2 or TRBV6-3 and TRBJ2-5; 7 bases agree with TRBD2. Trimming removed 6 bases from V and 5 bases from J; junction bases left unmatched: 9. Germline CDR1 is MNHEY and CDR2 is SVGEGT. This CDR3 contains 14 residues.

The sample holds many counts of this clonotype. The chain is built from TRBV7-9 and TRBJ1-6, with 8 bases lining up with TRBD1. The CDR3 extends over 15 amino acids. V trimming: 4 bases; J trimming: 7 bases; junction bases outside the gene matches: 6. Per the germline V gene, CDR1 is SEHNR and CDR2 is FQNEAQ (reference sequence). DNA of the CDR3: TGTGCCAGCAGCTCCGGGACAGGACCAAATTCACCCCTCCACTTT. Translated: CASSSGTGPNSPLHF.

This clonotype was picked up many times. The V gene is TRBV19, the J gene TRBJ1-5, with D possibly matching TRBD1 (5 bases). From germline, CDR1 is LNHDA and CDR2 SQIVND (reference sequence). V lost 4 bases to trimming and J lost 7 bases, with 8 bases between them. This CDR3 contains 12 residues. The CDR3: CASSRGPQPQHF. The CDR3 DNA reads as TGTGCCAGTAGTAGGGGCCCACAGCCCCAGCATTTT.

A note on this clonotype: At one of its ends the junction is not consistent with the germline gene, which may arise from a read error. This rearrangement joins TRBV7-2 to TRBJ2-7; perhaps TRBD2 as D (6 bases). The CDR3 sequence is 14 residues long. Germline V gene lookup returns CDR1 SGHTA and CDR2 FQGNSA. CDR3 region: CASSLASGEYEQHF. CDR3 coding DNA: TGTGCCAGCAGCTTAGCATCGGGGGAGTACGAGCAGCACTTC.

This clonotype was seen ten or more times. This sequence joins TRBV6-6 and TRBJ1-5; D unclear. Between the trimmed V and J ends, which lost 2 bases and 9 bases, there was a span of 14 bases. Germline V lookup: CDR1 MNHNY, CDR2 SVGAGI (reference sequence). This CDR3 has 14 amino acids. Here the CDR3 DNA reads TGTGCCAGCAGTTACGAGGCGGTGGTCTGGCCCCAGCATTTT. Protein sequence: CASSYEAVVWPQHF.

The chain carries TRBV15 and TRBJ1-2; no clear D. The CDR3 is made up of 15 amino acids. V lost 2 bases, J lost 2 bases, and 12 bases lay in between. CDR1 is LNHNV, CDR2 YYDKDF, per germline (reference sequence). The CDR3 sequence: CATSRYGQANYGYTF. The CDR3 region has the DNA TGTGCCACCAGCAGATATGGCCAGGCAAACTATGGCTACACCTTC.

The sample holds many counts of this clonotype. The V gene is TRBV12-3 or TRBV12-4, the J gene TRBJ2-7; TRBD1 agrees at 12 bases. CDR3 length: 15 residues. The V segment lost 4 bases and the J segment 4 bases; nucleotides outside the gene matches: 5. The CDR3, as DNA: TGTGCCAGCAGTTGGGGGACAGGGGGCGGTTACGAGCAGTACTTC. Translated: CASSWGTGGGYEQYF.

This clonotype was detected many times. This chain uses TRBV14 with TRBJ2-5, with D perhaps given as TRBD1 or TRBD2 (6 bases each). Trimming took 0 bases from V and 7 from J, leaving 9 bases between them. In germline, CDR1 is SGHDN, CDR2 FVKESK. CDR3 length equals 13 residues. CDR3 loop: CASSQDRGRTQYF. CDR3 in DNA: TGTGCCAGCAGCCAAGACCGGGGGCGGACCCAGTACTTC.

This clonotype was counted at least ten times. V usage is TRBV20-1 and J usage is TRBJ2-7; 7 bases map to TRBD1. This CDR3 spans 16 amino acids. V gave up 5 bases and J gave up 1 base; unmatched junction bases: 14. Germline V gives CDR1 DFQATT, CDR2 SNEGSKA (reference sequence). In DNA, the CDR3 is TGCAGTGCTTCTCTTCCGGGACAGAAGGGATCCTACGAGCAGTACTTC. It specifies CSASLPGQKGSYEQYF.

This clonotype rates as medium-sized (0.01 to 0.1%). V usage is TRBV10-1 and J usage is TRBJ2-7; D ambiguous. Germline lookup yields CDR1 WNHNN and CDR2 SYGVQD (reference sequence). The CDR3 is 9 residues long. V lost 7 bases and J 3 bases, leaving 1 base between the germline ends. The CDR3 protein is CASIYEQYF. CDR3 coding DNA: TGCGCCAGCATCTACGAGCAGTACTTC.

Concerning this clonotype: One end of the junction varies from germline; a read error may be responsible. The V and J genes are TRBV20-1 and TRBJ2-5, with 7 bases aligning to TRBD2. This CDR3 contains 18 residues. Germline V gives CDR1 DFQATT, CDR2 SNEGSKA (reference sequence). The chain's CDR3 is CSAGDLPVTSGMKETQYF. CDR3 in DNA: TGCAGTGCTGGAGATTTGCCCGTGACAAGCGGGATGAAAGAGACCCAGTACTTC.

This clonotype came up many times. The rearrangement joins TRBV28 to TRBJ2-5; D possibly uses TRBD1 or TRBD2 (5 bases each). From germline, CDR1 is MDHEN and CDR2 SYDVKM. V was shortened by 4 bases and J by 5 bases, with 11 bases between the two germline ends. The CDR3 totals 13 residues. CDR3 in amino acids: CASSWGLGETQYF. The CDR3 DNA reads as TGTGCCAGCAGTTGGGGGTTGGGGGAGACCCAGTACTTC.

This clonotype was seen many times. The chain employs TRBV11-2 and TRBJ2-2; D gene unclear. Trimming pared 5 bases from V and 6 bases from J, leaving 16 bases between. The V gene's germline CDR1 is SGHAT and CDR2 FQNNGV. The CDR3 totals 15 residues. The CDR3 sequence is CASSPPGQTSGELFF. The CDR3 region has the DNA TGTGCCAGCAGCCCTCCGGGTCAGACCTCCGGGGAGCTGTTTTTT. Variable domain in full (rest from reference TRBV11-2 and TRBJ2-2): EAGVAQSPRYKIIEKRQSVAFWCNPISGHATLYWYQQILGQGPKLLIQFQNNGVVDDSQLPKDRFSAERLKGVDSTLKIQPAKLEDSAVYLCASSPPGQTSGELFFGEGSRLTVL.

The CDR3 DNA reads as TGCGCCAGCAGCCCCCGCGGGTTTGATAATTCACCCCTCCACTTT. Translation gives CASSPRGFDNSPLHF. The rearrangement uses TRBV5-1 and TRBJ1-6; D remains unclear. Trimming took off 4 bases at V and 5 bases at J, with 13 bases between the two ends. CDR1 is SGHRS, CDR2 YFSETQ, per germline. The CDR3 extends over 15 amino acids. Full variable domain (remainder filled in from reference TRBV5-1 and TRBJ1-6): KAGVTQTPRYLIKTRGQQVTLSCSPISGHRSVSWYQQTPGQGLQFLFEYFSETQRNKGNFPGRFSGRQFSNSRSEMNVSTLELGDSALYLCASSPRGFDNSPLHFGNGTRLTVT.

This clonotype was counted at least ten times. One end of the junction is discordant with germline, which a read error may explain. The chain uses TRBV7-7 and TRBJ2-3; D remains unclear. In germline, CDR1 is SSHAT, CDR2 FNYEAQ (reference sequence). The CDR3 covers 14 residues. Here the CDR3 reads CASSLDWNTDTQYF. The CDR3 DNA is TGTGCTAGCAGCTTAGATTGGAACACAGATACGCAGTATTTT.

Details on this clonotype: This may be a read error, as it is one base from a much larger clone. The chain is built from TRBV12-3 or TRBV12-4 and TRBJ2-2; 9 bases are a match to TRBD1. The CDR3 loop spans 14 amino acids. The CDR3 loop reads CAFTGTGNTGELSF. The CDR3 bases are TGTGCCTTCACCGGGACAGGGAACACCGGGGAGCTGTCTTTT.

This clonotype has at least ten counts. The V call is TRBV4-1, the J call TRBJ2-2, with 10 bases lining up with TRBD2. Germline CDR1 reads MGHRA; CDR2 reads YSYEKL. The CDR3 is 15 amino acids. After removal of 5 bases from V and 6 bases from J, the junction contained 6 bases not matched to a gene. CDR3 protein: CASSLTGLAAGELFF. The CDR3 DNA reads TGCGCCAGCAGCTTAACAGGACTAGCGGCCGGGGAGCTGTTTTTT.

Ten or more counts support this clonotype. This chain uses TRBV10-3 with TRBJ2-2; D gene ambiguous. Trimming took 4 bases from V and 0 from J, leaving 12 bases between them. This CDR3 is built from 16 residues. The germline CDR1 and CDR2 sequences are ENHRY and SYGVKD. CDR3 protein: CAISVSATSNTGELFF. The CDR3 nucleotides read TGTGCCATCAGTGTCTCGGCAACCTCGAACACCGGGGAGCTGTTTTTT.